This T cell receptor (beta chain) was identified during a study of response to subunit inactivated influenza vaccine. The CDR3 covers 12 residues. Trimming removed 7 bases at V and 1 base at J, with 7 bases between. CDR1 is MGHRA, CDR2 YSYEKL, per germline. Study findings and constraints: Authors proposed each seasonal influenza vaccination draws in few new T cells.

TCRdb recomputed calls from the RT-PCR reads with MiXCR, one row per CDR3 protein. The sample has 400,000 to 650,000 distinct CDR3 sequences; 6.5% to 8% are singletons. Of note for this clonotype: The antigen is not known.

The source is a man aged 50 to 69 who received an inactivated influenza vaccine. The rearrangement joins TRBV4-1 to TRBJ1-2, with D maybe TRBD1 (5 bases). The specimen comprised PBMCs from blood, sampled 23 to 25 months after vaccination. CDR3 residues: CASTGNNYGYTF. CDR3 bases: TGCGCCAGCACAGGGAATAACTATGGCTACACCTTC.